Included here is one TCR beta chain sequence, with context. The target antigen is unknown. This record belongs to a study of T cell repertoires in cytomegalovirus infection. Study in general: Selection of CMV epitopes for the study included recently identified HLA-C-restricted and well-studied HLA-B-restricted ones.

TCRdb reprocessed the reads via MiXCR and lists one record per CDR3 protein. The table has 100,000 or so distinct CDR3 sequences, roughly 39% seen once; the top ten hold roughly 74%. This specimen consisted of CD8+ T cells from cultured PBMCs, obtained from culture after CMV antigen stimulation. This TCR was sampled from a human donor in good health (CMV status not recorded). Some clones in this sample may be carry-over from other donors' samples.

Here the CDR3 reads CASSLAPGVNNYGYTF. Here the CDR3 DNA reads TGTGCCAGCAGCTTAGCCCCAGGGGTGAACAACTATGGCTACACCTTC. The V gene is TRBV7-6, the J gene TRBJ1-2; D possibly corresponds to TRBD1 (6 bases). The CDR3 sequence is 16 residues long. The V end was cut by 0 bases, the J end by 2 bases, with 13 bases between. CDR1 SGHVS and CDR2 FNYEAQ come from the germline V gene.